This TCR beta chain was obtained from a study of beta chain features in type 1 diabetes (dated by TCRdb to 2016 to 2019). Concerning the study at large: Patients and healthy donors did not differ in mean age, gender distribution, total cell number or subset yield. A total of around 100 million sorted cells were examined across all samples, and RNA yield correlated strongly with the number of cells per subset. In the study, TCRB repertoires of sorted circulating CD4+ T cell subsets from recently diagnosed type 1 diabetes patients were compared with those of matched healthy donors. Naive and central memory subsets were obtained from all 30 or so donors, but regulatory and stem cell-like memory subsets were isolated from only 8 patients and about 8 healthy donors.

A single peripheral blood draw of roughly 0.11 L on average was collected from each donor into heparinised tubes. A BD FACSAria II was used to sort naive, central memory, regulatory and stem cell-like memory CD4+ T cells with a panel that included CD45RO, CCR7, CD25, CD127, CD95 and CD27. A purity above 98% was achieved for all sorted populations. PBMCs were isolated immediately by Lymphoprep density gradient centrifugation and stained directly without culture. So that batch effects would be minimized, each experiment stained and sorted samples in pairs, pairing one healthy donor with one patient. The High Capacity cDNA Reverse Transcription Kit was used to reverse transcribe all of the isolated RNA, meaning that expressed TCRB transcripts were what got sequenced. Deep immunoSEQ sequencing was performed on naive, central memory and regulatory T cell samples, with an average of approximately 4 million total reads per sample. After sorted cells were lysed in RLT buffer, RNA was extracted with DNase-treated RNeasy Micro or Mini kits, with the choice depending on cell number. To prevent cross-contamination, each cell subset was processed individually, whereas patient and healthy donor samples were processed jointly. The immunoSEQ multiplex PCR was used to amplify TCRB sequences from cDNA, generating 87-bp fragments that spanned the CDR3 region. Amplicons were sequenced on the Illumina HiSeq platform. In the paper's pipeline: PCR bias was computationally corrected using synthetic template baselines, reads within Hamming distance 2 were collapsed, and singletons that could not be merged were discarded. By aligning reads against IMGT, V, D and J genes, CDR3 length, and insertions or deletions at six rearrangement sites were assigned. Within each subset, clonotype counts were normalized to sorted cell number, and only after that were true diversity and Gini coefficients computed with the tcR R package. The overlap coefficient, calculated on TCRB nucleotide sequences, was used to quantify repertoire sharing. As a proxy for the pre-selection repertoire, out-of-frame TCRB sequences from naive cells were analyzed. Imported from immuneACCESS, the table was reduced by TCRdb to in-frame sequences with V and J called. These copies leave out some clones; in studies compared against another copy, an unresolved V gene accounts for under half, and the cause of the remainder is not known. D and trimming were read from the DNA, whereas the V and J calls and clone size are those reported in that table. The sample records about 360,000 clones, approximately 12% of which are singletons. The leading ten clones occupy around 0.02% of the sample.

What the study reported, not specific to this receptor: Shorter templates might have been favored by PCR, but patient and control samples were amplified and corrected together, so both groups would have been affected equally by any skew. Because cDNA was sequenced instead of genomic DNA, activated cells with high expression could be over-represented, although the groups did not differ in activation or CD3 levels. Type 1 diabetes patients showed a moderate but significant shortening of TCRB CDR3 length in all four CD4+ subsets. At VDJ recombination sites, type 1 diabetes patients had fewer insertions and more deleted nucleotides, which implies abnormalities in thymic rearrangement. Naive, central memory and regulatory TCRB repertoires appeared more similar among patients than among healthy donors. HLA sub-analyses involved small numbers of individuals, so any influence of HLA type on TCRB rearrangement remained unresolved.

The CDR3 sequence holds 15 residues, the cysteine and phenylalanine included. Of all the DNA, just the CDR3 is kept, 45 bases in frame from base 1. The V end gives up 4 bases and the J end 2 bases, leaving 5 bases in the junction not matched to a gene. The germline V gene sets CDR1 to KGHSH and CDR2 to LQKENI. With respect to this clone: Its binding antigen is unknown. Within one base of it there is no much larger clone, and no base qualities were kept.

The material sequenced was naive CD4+ T cells from blood. This sample's cell subset or site label indicates: true naive CD4+ T cells. The clonotype was recovered from a man between 18 and 29 years old in good health. The sequence joins TRBV18 to TRBJ1-3, with TRBD1 matching 7 junction bases. The CDR3 protein: CASSRTTGAGNTIYF. At the DNA level, the sequence is TGTGCCAGCTCACGCACTACAGGGGCTGGAAACACCATATATTTT. Reference TRBV18 and TRBJ1-3 genes cover what lies past the CDR3, so the full variable domain is NAGVMQNPRHLVRRRGQEARLRCSPMKGHSHVYWYRQLPEEGLKFMVYLQKENIIDESGMPKERFSAEFPKEGPSILRIQQVVRGDSAAYFCASSRTTGAGNTIYFGEGSWLTVV.